This T cell receptor beta chain was sequenced during a study of PD-L1 blockade in urothelial cancer. Overall study context: Of some 29 patients, around 25 were males with bladder-origin urothelial cancer. Whole-study results and caveats: Expansion of tumor-associated blood clones at 3 weeks was greater in durable-benefit patients. Pretreatment TCR clonality in blood under the median foretold superior survival.

Concerning this clone itself: What it binds is unknown.

Synthetic TCR analog templates were spiked into each PCR. The table came from immunoSEQ multiplex PCR; TCRdb's copy has only in-frame clones and leaves some out. This sample has roughly 44,000 clones, with roughly four fifths found just once. This CDR3 is built from 15 residues. The germline V and J ends were trimmed by 5 bases and 2 bases, with 14 bases remaining between them. The germline gives CDR1 SGHVS, CDR2 FNYEAQ. This specimen consisted of PBMCs, obtained around atezolizumab (anti-PD-L1) treatment. The chain has TRBV7-6 and TRBJ2-3, with D possibly being TRBD1 (6 bases). The TCR comes from a man between 65 and 80 years old with urothelial cancer. CDR3 protein: CASSPPQGNTDTQYF. CDR3 DNA sequence: TGTGCCAGCAGCCCCCCACAGGGCAACACAGATACGCAGTATTTT.